These 20 T cell receptor beta chains share one sample of origin, sequenced in a study of cytomegalovirus exposure and HLA in healthy donors (dated by TCRdb to the late 2010s). Receptor amplification or capture employed the immunoSEQ multiplex PCR assay. For the multiplex PCR, a mixture combining 60 forward primers for TCR Vbeta segments and 13 reverse primers for TCR Jbeta segments was used. In TCRdb, the immuneACCESS table is reduced to in-frame sequences with V and J assigned. These tables do not hold every clone; where another copy was compared, an unresolved V gene accounts for under half, and the others remain unexplained. For this sample the table gives 80,000 to 95,000 clones, of which about 60% were detected only once. Roughly 6% of the sample is in the top ten clones. What was sequenced was PBMCs. The source of these receptors is a woman aged 25 to 39 in good health and CMV-seronegative.

Note on this clone: The sample has other DNA sequences that encode this CDR3 too. The V call is TRBV27, the J call TRBJ2-2; 9 bases fit TRBD1. The ends lost 6 bases at V and 5 bases at J; junction bases unmatched: 4. The CDR3 covers 14 residues. The germline CDR1 and CDR2 sequences are MNHEY and SMNVEV (reference sequence). Here the CDR3 reads CASSKQGATGELFF. CDR3 DNA sequence: TGTGCCAGCAGCAAACAGGGGGCGACCGGGGAGCTGTTTTTT.

The chain uses TRBV27 and TRBJ1-1; D unclear. V lost 5 bases to trimming and J lost 5 bases, with 15 bases between them. The CDR3 length is 14 residues. Per the germline V gene, CDR1 is MNHEY and CDR2 is SMNVEV (reference sequence). CDR3 sequence reads: CASSLTPGGTEAFF. The CDR3 DNA reads TGTGCCAGCAGTCTGACTCCGGGAGGAACTGAAGCTTTCTTT.

The CDR3 DNA reads TGTGCTAGTGGTCTATACCAGGGGACCTATGGCTACACCTTC. Translated: CASGLYQGTYGYTF. V usage is TRBV12-5 and J usage is TRBJ1-2, with D perhaps matching TRBD1 (6 bases). Germline V lookup: CDR1 LGHNT, CDR2 FRNRAP. The CDR3 is 14 residues long. Trimming removed 5 bases at V and 4 bases at J, with 14 bases between.

CDR3 bases: TGTGCCACCAGCAGAGATGGGGGGGCCTCCTATAATTCACCCCTCCACTTT. It yields the protein CATSRDGGASYNSPLHF. The chain is built from TRBV15 and TRBJ1-6; TRBD1 might be the D (6 bases). Germline V gene lookup returns CDR1 LNHNV and CDR2 YYDKDF (reference sequence). Trimming took off 0 bases at V and 0 bases at J, with 9 bases between the two ends. The CDR3 covers 17 residues.

This clone was observed a handful of times. In nucleotides, the CDR3 is TGTGCCAGCAGCCGCACAGGTTCACCCCTCCACTTT. It encodes CASSRTGSPLHF. The chain joins TRBV7-2 to TRBJ1-6; tentatively, D is TRBD1 (5 bases). The CDR3 contains 12 residues. The V end lost 5 bases, the J end lost 9 bases, and 8 bases lay between the germline ends. CDR1 is SGHTA and CDR2 is FQGNSA in the germline V gene.

This sequence joins TRBV27 and TRBJ1-1, with 8 bases fitting TRBD1. V trimming: 5 bases; J trimming: 5 bases; junction bases outside the gene matches: 4. CDR1 is MNHEY and CDR2 is SMNVEV in the germline V gene (reference sequence). The CDR3 runs to 13 residues. CDR3 loop: CASSMTGVTEAFF. The CDR3 DNA reads TGTGCCAGCAGTATGACAGGGGTGACTGAAGCTTTCTTT.

The gene calls are TRBV7-2 and TRBJ2-7, with 7 nucleotides matching TRBD1. V dropped 5 bases and J dropped 3; count of bases not matched to a gene: 4. The germline V gene has CDR1 SGHTA and CDR2 FQGNSA. The CDR3 has 13 amino acids. In DNA form, the CDR3 reads TGTGCCAGCAGCCCGGACAGGAGCTACGAGCAGTACTTC. It is translated as CASSPDRSYEQYF. The full variable domain, completed using reference TRBV7-2 and TRBJ2-7, is GAGVSQSPSNKVTEKGKDVELRCDPISGHTALYWYRQSLGQGLEFLIYFQGNSAPDKSGLPSDRFSAERTGGSVSTLTIQRTQQEDSAVYLCASSPDRSYEQYFGPGTRLTVT.

This clone was counted between two and nine times. J is TRBJ1-2 and V is TRBV21-1; the table calls TRBD1, which could not be checked here. TRBV21-1 is given as a pseudogene. This CDR3 spans 16 amino acids. CDR3 DNA sequence: TGTGCCAGCAGCAACTATTCAGGGGGCCACAACTATGGCTACACCTTC. Translating gives CASSNYSGGHNYGYTF.

In its sample, this clone was seen a few times. The rearrangement uses TRBV6-5 and TRBJ2-1; D may be TRBD2 (5 bases). V was pared by 0 bases and J by 10 bases, with 16 bases between. The CDR3 has 15 amino acids. Germline lookup yields CDR1 MNHEY and CDR2 SVGAGI. As DNA, the CDR3 is TGTGCCAGCAGTTACTCGATTCCGGGCCCGGGGGAGCAGTTCTTC. Its translation: CASSYSIPGPGEQFF.

This clone was counted between two and nine times. The rearrangement uses TRBV2 and TRBJ2-3, with D uncertain. V was shortened by 7 bases and J by 2 bases, with 10 bases between the two germline ends. The CDR3 length is 13 residues. Per germline, CDR1 SNHLY and CDR2 FYNNEI. Here the CDR3 reads CASIAYDTDTQYF. As DNA, the CDR3 is TGTGCCAGCATTGCCTACGACACAGATACGCAGTATTTT.

The chain joins TRBV10-1 to TRBJ1-1, with a weak D call TRBD1 (5 bases). The length of the CDR3 is 14 residues. Trimming removed 4 bases from V and 6 bases from J, with 15 bases in between. Germline CDR1 WNHNN, CDR2 SYGVQD (reference sequence). The CDR3 region has the DNA TGCGCCAGCAGTGCCCCGGGGGAGTACGCTGAAGCTTTCTTT. Translated, it gives CASSAPGEYAEAFF.

This clone was picked up a small number of times. The rearrangement uses TRBV2 and TRBJ1-2; TRBD1 might be the D (6 bases). CDR3 size: 13 residues. From germline, CDR1 is SNHLY and CDR2 FYNNEI. V was trimmed by 4 bases and J by 8 bases, leaving 14 bases between them. The CDR3 region is CASSVGQRPGYTF. DNA of the CDR3: TGTGCCAGCAGTGTTGGACAGCGACCCGGCTACACCTTC.

This clone showed up just once. The chain links TRBV30 to TRBJ1-2; TRBD1 matches 9 bases. Germline values: CDR1 GTSNPN, CDR2 SVGIG (reference sequence). After removal of 0 bases from V and 2 bases from J, the junction contained 10 bases not matched to a gene. The CDR3 covers 17 residues. CDR3 in DNA: TGTGCCTGGAGTGTAGGCGGGACAGGGATTATAAACTATGGCTACACCTTC. Its translation: CAWSVGGTGIINYGYTF.

The rearrangement joins TRBV4-2 to TRBJ1-2; tentative D call: TRBD1 (5 bases). V lost 1 base to trimming and J lost 8 bases, with 17 bases between them. CDR1 and CDR2 (germline): LGHNA, YNFKEQ. The CDR3 length is 15 residues. Written as DNA, the CDR3 is TGTGCCAGCAGCCAAGTCGTCGACAGCCTTCGGGGCTACACCTTC. This codes for CASSQVVDSLRGYTF.

The chain has TRBV27 and TRBJ2-2; D is unclear. CDR1 is MNHEY and CDR2 is SMNVEV in the germline V gene (reference sequence). The CDR3 is 16 amino acids. V was cut by 0 bases and J by 0 bases, with 8 bases left in between. CDR3 protein: CASSLSRTANTGELFF. In nucleotides, the CDR3 is TGTGCCAGCAGTTTATCCCGCACAGCGAACACCGGGGAGCTGTTTTTT.

V usage is TRBV5-4 and J usage is TRBJ2-7; 14 nucleotides match TRBD2. The CDR3 is 16 residues long. V lost 4 bases to trimming and J lost 3 bases; unmatched junction nucleotides: 6. Germline V CDR1 and CDR2: SGHNT, YYREEE (reference sequence). In nucleotides, the CDR3 is TGTGCCAGCAGCCGTAGACTAGCGGGAGGGGTCTACGAGCAGTACTTC. Protein: CASSRRLAGGVYEQYF.

The chain employs TRBV28 and TRBJ2-7, with 12 bases matching TRBD2. The CDR3 totals 14 residues. Germline lookup yields CDR1 MDHEN and CDR2 SYDVKM. V shed 3 bases and J 4 bases; nucleotides not matched to a gene: 1. CDR3 sequence reads: CASSFGLAGYEQYF. CDR3 bases: TGTGCCAGCAGTTTTGGACTAGCGGGATACGAGCAGTACTTC.

The chain employs TRBV5-4 and TRBJ2-1; 10 bases are a match to TRBD2. V was pared by 4 bases and J by 3 bases, with 16 bases of the junction left unmatched. Looked up from germline, CDR1 is SGHNT and CDR2 is YYREEE (reference sequence). The CDR3 runs to 19 residues. CDR3 sequence reads: CASSPTGLAGALGYNEQFF. The CDR3 DNA sequence: TGTGCCAGCAGCCCCACGGGGCTAGCGGGAGCCCTGGGCTACAATGAGCAGTTCTTC.

V usage is TRBV19 and J usage is TRBJ1-2; D might be TRBD1 (5 bases). The CDR3 has 15 amino acids. Germline V gene sequence: CDR1 LNHDA, CDR2 SQIVND (reference sequence). V lost 5 bases to trimming and J lost 3 bases, with 16 bases between them. CDR3 DNA sequence: TGTGCCAGTAGTCCGAAAATGGGGCACGACTATGGCTACACCTTC. Amino acids: CASSPKMGHDYGYTF.

The chain combines TRBV6-1 with TRBJ1-1; the match to TRBD1 covers 8 bases. CDR1 MNHNS and CDR2 SASEGT come from the germline V gene. This CDR3 has 19 amino acids. J gave up 6 bases and V 4 bases, and 22 bases lay outside the gene matches. The CDR3 protein is CASSAGTGPRRGQSAEAFF. CDR3 sequence (DNA): TGTGCCAGCAGTGCAGGGACAGGTCCTCGCCGAGGTCAGAGCGCTGAAGCTTTCTTT.